This is a list of T cell receptor beta chains from one sample in a study of T cell repertoires in cytomegalovirus infection. TCRdb redid the calling of the reads with MiXCR, one entry per CDR3 protein. Among 200,000 to 250,000 distinct CDR3 sequences listed, approximately 40% were seen once. Antigens for these TCRs are unknown. The sample in question was CD8+ T cells from cultured PBMCs, obtained from culture after CMV antigen stimulation. The source of these receptors is a human donor in good health (CMV status not recorded). Some clones in this sample may be carry-over from other donors' samples. CDR3s include the opening cysteine and the closing phenylalanine or tryptophan. D genes are given only for firm matches. The size field is filled for only some rows; it gives once, few, many or a size class.

clone_size j_call v_call d_call cdr3_nt cdr3_aa
many TRBJ2-1 TRBV7-9 TRBD1 TGTGCCAGCAGCCGCGACAGGGGATCCTACAATGAGCAGTTCTTC CASSRDRGSYNEQFF
NA TRBJ2-7 TRBV28 TRBD1 TGTGCCAGCAGCCCGACCGGGACAGGGAGCTCCTACGAGCAGTACTTC CASSPTGTGSSYEQYF
few TRBJ2-1 TRBV7-3 TRBD2 TGTGCCAGCAGCTCCCCTTCAAAGGTATCGGGGGGGGCCTACAATGAGCAGTTCTTC CASSSPSKVSGGAYNEQFF
few TRBJ2-7 TRBV7-9 NA TGTGCCAGCAGGCAGGGGGGGAGGCACGAGCAGTACTTC CASRQGGRHEQYF
NA TRBJ1-5 TRBV19 TRBD1 TGTGCCAGTAGTGAAGACAGGGGGCTGGTAAGCAATCAGCCCCAGCATTTT CASSEDRGLVSNQPQHF
NA TRBJ1-1 TRBV6-6 TRBD1 TGTGCCAGCAGTCCTCCGGGACAGTACACTGAAGCTTTCTTT CASSPPGQYTEAFF
once TRBJ2-7 TRBV11-2 NA TGTGCCAGCAGAACCGCGACCACCTACGAGCAGTACTTC CASRTATTYEQYF
NA TRBJ2-4 TRBV14 TRBD1 TGTGCCAGCAGCCAAGTACGGACAGGGAATAGCAAAAACATTCAGTACTTC CASSQVRTGNSKNIQYF
NA TRBJ2-7 TRBV28 TRBD1 TGTGCCAGCACCGAGACAGGGAGCTCCTACGAGCAGTACTTC CASTETGSSYEQYF
few TRBJ2-1 TRBV6-6 TRBD2 TGTGCCAGCAGTTACTTCGGGGGGGCCTCGGATGAGCAGTTCTTC CASSYFGGASDEQFF
once TRBJ2-1 TRBV12-3/TRBV12-4 TRBD2 TGTGCCAGCAGTGCAATAGCGGGGGGGGTCAGCTCCTACAATGAGCAGTTCTTC CASSAIAGGVSSYNEQFF